A single sample is the source of the 30 T cell receptor beta chains below, sequenced in a study of CD8+ T cells in alopecia areata. Treatment indicated: oral pan-JAK inhibitor, 5-10 mg twice daily. Extracted RNA was reverse transcribed, and the resulting cDNA served as sequencing template. The method was immunoSEQ multiplex PCR; TCRdb's version includes in-frame clones alone and lacks a portion of them. The sample includes roughly 100,000 clones, under 90% of them seen just once. The material sequenced was CD8+ T cells sorted from blood, taken between weeks 30 and 35, from a patient treated with tofacitinib. Every receptor here comes from a human donor with alopecia areata.

CDR3 residues: CASSNPPASGYYEQYF. CDR3 in DNA: TGTGCCAGCAGCAACCCCCCGGCTAGCGGATACTACGAGCAGTACTTC. The chain recombines TRBV21-1 with TRBJ2-7; TRBD2, as called in the table, went unchecked against the DNA. TRBV21-1 is a listed pseudogene. The CDR3 runs 16 residues.

This sequence joins TRBV7-8 and TRBJ2-7; 8 positions match TRBD1. CDR3 length equals 14 residues. V shed 0 bases and J 4 bases; nucleotides not matched to a gene: 2. Per germline, CDR1 SGHVS and CDR2 FQNEAQ. CDR3: CASSLARGQYEQYF. In nucleotides, the CDR3 is TGTGCCAGCAGCTTAGCCAGGGGGCAGTACGAGCAGTACTTC.

This clone is labeled as medium-sized. The genes are TRBV9 and TRBJ2-2; D remains unclear. V was cut by 3 bases and J by 1 base, with 10 bases left in between. The CDR3 runs 15 residues. Germline loops: CDR1 SGDLS, CDR2 YYNGEE. CDR3 sequence (DNA): TGTGCCAGCAGCGCTCCCCTGGGGAACACCGGGGAGCTGTTTTTT. Translation gives CASSAPLGNTGELFF.

The chain uses TRBV6-6 and TRBJ2-5; TRBD1 or TRBD2 may be the D gene (5 bases each). The V gene's germline CDR1 is MNHNY and CDR2 SVGAGI (reference sequence). Trimming took 6 bases from V and 3 from J, leaving 17 bases between them. CDR3 length equals 15 residues. Here the CDR3 DNA reads TGTGCCAGCAGCGACGTCACCGGGACCGAAGAGACCCAGTACTTC. Amino acids: CASSDVTGTEETQYF.

In DNA form, the CDR3 reads TGCAGCGCTTACACCGGGACAGGGTTCTACGAGCAGTACTTC. Translating it yields CSAYTGTGFYEQYF. This chain links TRBV29-1 with TRBJ2-5, with 9 bases identical to TRBD1. The J call is in doubt because the DNA end fits TRBJ2-7 better. CDR1 is SQVTM, CDR2 ANQGSEA, per germline. The CDR3 loop spans 14 amino acids.

This chain uses TRBV29-1 with TRBJ2-6; D not certain. With 6 bases removed from V and 0 bases from J, the gap between germline ends came to 0 bases. Germline CDR1 and CDR2: SQVTM and ANQGSEA. CDR3 size: 11 residues. The chain's CDR3 is CSVSGANVLTF. CDR3 DNA: TGCAGCGTCTCTGGGGCCAACGTCCTGACTTTC. Drawing the rest from reference TRBV29-1 and TRBJ2-6, the complete variable domain is SAVISQKPSRDICQRGTSLTIQCQVDSQVTMMFWYRQQPGQSLTLIATANQGSEATYESGFVIDKFPISRPNLTFSTLTVSNMSPEDSSIYLCSVSGANVLTFGAGSRLTVL.

This chain joins TRBV2 and TRBJ2-7; D remains unclear. CDR1 is SNHLY, CDR2 FYNNEI, per germline. Trimming removed 3 bases at V and 1 base at J, with 10 bases between. The CDR3 is 14 amino acids. Here the CDR3 DNA reads TGTGCCAGCAGTGATTGCTGTGGGTCCTACGAGCAGTACTTC. Protein product: CASSDCCGSYEQYF. Using reference TRBV2 and TRBJ2-7 for the parts outside the CDR3, the full variable domain is EPEVTQTPSHQVTQMGQEVILRCVPISNHLYFYWYRQILGQKVEFLVSFYNNEISEKSEIFDDQFSVERPDGSNFTLKIRSTKLEDSAMYFCASSDCCGSYEQYFGPGTRLTVT.

V and J are TRBV4-1 and TRBJ2-1, with D tentatively TRBD1 or TRBD2 (5 bases each). Between the trimmed V and J ends, which lost 4 bases and 3 bases, there was a span of 19 bases. This CDR3 region has 17 residues. Germline lookup yields CDR1 MGHRA and CDR2 YSYEKL. Here the CDR3 DNA reads TGCGCCAGCAGCCGGGATAGGACGGGGCTATACTACAATGAGCAGTTCTTC. Its translation is CASSRDRTGLYYNEQFF.

The rearrangement links TRBV11-2 to TRBJ2-1; maybe TRBD2 (6 bases). The CDR3 runs 14 residues. Germline-derived CDR1 and CDR2 are SGHAT and FQNNGV. Trimming removed 1 base from V and 6 bases from J, with 10 bases in between. CDR3 loop: CASSLGLESNEQFF. In nucleotides, the CDR3 is TGTGCCAGCAGCTTAGGACTAGAGAGCAATGAGCAGTTCTTC.

The chain recombines TRBV27 with TRBJ2-1, with 8 positions matching TRBD2. Germline V lookup: CDR1 MNHEY, CDR2 SMNVEV (reference sequence). The length of the CDR3 is 13 residues. The ends lost 7 bases at V and 4 bases at J; junction bases unmatched: 3. The CDR3, as DNA: TGTGCCAGCAAGCGGGGGTTTTACAATGAGCAGTTCTTC. As protein: CASKRGFYNEQFF.

This chain links TRBV30 with TRBJ1-1; perhaps TRBD1 as D (6 bases). V was clipped by 1 base and J by 8 bases, with 11 bases between them. Germline V lookup: CDR1 GTSNPN, CDR2 SVGIG (reference sequence). The CDR3 extends over 12 amino acids. The CDR3 region is CAWSGGQSEAFF. CDR3 sequence (DNA): TGTGCCTGGAGTGGTGGACAGTCGGAAGCTTTCTTT.

The chain is built from TRBV5-1 and TRBJ2-7, with D maybe TRBD2 (6 bases). V lost 2 bases and J lost 2, with 20 bases in between. The V gene's germline CDR1 is SGHRS and CDR2 YFSETQ. The CDR3 totals 17 residues. CDR3 nucleotides: TGCGCCAGCAGCTTCAGGCCGTGGGGGAGGCCTACCTACGAGCAGTACTTC. Amino acid sequence: CASSFRPWGRPTYEQYF.

The chain employs TRBV7-6 and TRBJ2-1; 8 bases are shared with TRBD2. Germline CDR1 reads SGHVS; CDR2 reads FNYEAQ. V shed 5 bases and J 6 bases; nucleotides not matched to a gene: 6. CDR3 length: 14 amino acids. CDR3 amino acids: CASSPTAGGNEQFF. CDR3 in DNA: TGTGCCAGCAGCCCCACGGCGGGAGGCAATGAGCAGTTCTTC.

This chain joins TRBV6-7 and TRBJ2-3; tentative D call: TRBD2 (5 bases). TRBV6-7 is classed as an ORF, of uncertain function. V was trimmed by 6 bases and J by 2 bases, leaving 15 bases between them. There are 15 residues in the CDR3. CDR3 in DNA: TGTGCCAGCAGACTCCAGGAGCGGTACACAGATACGCAGTATTTT. Its translation: CASRLQERYTDTQYF.

This chain uses TRBV5-1 with TRBJ1-1; 7 bases map to TRBD1. J gave up 0 bases and V 4 bases, and 9 bases lay outside the gene matches. Per the germline V gene, CDR1 is SGHRS and CDR2 is YFSETQ. The CDR3 totals 16 residues. The CDR3 coding sequence is TGCGCCAGCAGCCTTACAGGGGTAGAGATGAACACTGAAGCTTTCTTT. Its translation is CASSLTGVEMNTEAFF.

This clone has a handful of counts. The V and J genes are TRBV7-9 and TRBJ2-7; no clear D gene. The CDR3 runs to 12 residues. The V gene lost 5 bases and the J gene lost 3 bases, with 8 bases spanning the gap. Germline assignment: CDR1 SEHNR and CDR2 FQNEAQ (reference sequence). The DNA of the CDR3 is TGTGCCAGCAGCCAGACTTACTACGAGCAGTACTTC. Encoded protein: CASSQTYYEQYF. The full variable domain, with the rest looked up from reference TRBV7-9 and TRBJ2-7, is DTGVSQNPRHKITKRGQNVTFRCDPISEHNRLYWYRQTLGQGPEFLTYFQNEAQLEKSRLLSDRFSAERPKGSFSTLEIQRTEQGDSAMYLCASSQTYYEQYFGPGTRLTVT.

The V call is TRBV29-1, the J call TRBJ2-7; 12 nucleotides agree with TRBD1. V gave up 3 bases and J gave up 2 bases; unmatched junction bases: 2. This CDR3 spans 14 amino acids. Germline-derived CDR1 and CDR2 are SQVTM and ANQGSEA. The CDR3 is CSVEGQGATYEQYF. The CDR3 bases are TGCAGCGTTGAGGGACAGGGGGCAACCTACGAGCAGTACTTC.

This rearrangement joins TRBV4-1 to TRBJ2-7; D possibly corresponds to TRBD1 (5 bases). Germline V gene sequence: CDR1 MGHRA, CDR2 YSYEKL. CDR3 length: 15 amino acids. Trimming left V 1 base short and J 4 bases short, with 14 bases between. The CDR3 reads CASSQGYTGAYEQYF. CDR3 DNA: TGCGCCAGCAGCCAAGGGTATACAGGCGCATACGAGCAGTACTTC.

This clone was counted once. This CDR3 is CASSLGQGDEKLFF. CDR3 coding DNA: TGTGCCAGCAGTTTGGGACAGGGGGATGAAAAACTGTTTTTT. The rearrangement links TRBV6-5 to TRBJ1-4, with TRBD1 matching over 11 bases. The CDR3 sequence is 14 residues long. V lost 4 bases and J lost 6; bases outside the gene matches: 1. In germline, CDR1 is MNHEY, CDR2 SVGAGI.

This chain links TRBV11-2 with TRBJ1-1; D is uncertain. The CDR3 loop spans 11 amino acids. The V gene lost 1 base and the J gene lost 7 bases, with 4 bases spanning the gap. The germline gives CDR1 SGHAT, CDR2 FQNNGV. The chain's CDR3 is CASSLVDEAFF. The CDR3 region has the DNA TGTGCCAGCAGCTTAGTGGATGAAGCTTTCTTT.

This sequence joins TRBV7-6 and TRBJ2-7, with no clear D. CDR1 and CDR2 (germline): SGHVS, FNYEAQ. There are 13 residues in the CDR3. Deletions cut 2 bases from V and 1 base from J, with 6 bases between. Here the CDR3 DNA reads TGTGCCAGCAGCTTACAGGAGTCCTACGAGCAGTACTTC. It is translated as CASSLQESYEQYF.

This clone has only one observation. This chain connects TRBV29-1 to TRBJ2-1; D not certain. V lost 0 bases and J 10 bases, leaving 16 bases between the germline ends. CDR3 length equals 14 residues. Per the germline V gene, CDR1 is SQVTM and CDR2 is ANQGSEA. CDR3 region: CSVEDLSENLEQFF. CDR3 coding DNA: TGCAGCGTTGAAGATCTATCCGAGAACTTAGAGCAGTTCTTC.

V is TRBV7-9 and J is TRBJ1-1; 8 bases are shared with TRBD1. The germline CDR1 and CDR2 sequences are SEHNR and FQNEAQ (reference sequence). J was trimmed by 4 bases and V by 1 base; bases with no gene match: 8. The CDR3 loop spans 16 amino acids. The CDR3, as DNA: TGTGCCAGCAGCTTAGGGACAGGGTTTAGGGGCACTGAAGCTTTCTTT. Translation: CASSLGTGFRGTEAFF.

CDR3 nucleotide sequence: TGCAGCGTTGAGGGCTCGGGACCTCACGAGCAGTACTTC. It specifies CSVEGSGPHEQYF. The V and J genes are TRBV29-1 and TRBJ2-7, with D perhaps matching TRBD1 or TRBD2 (5 bases each). The V gene's germline CDR1 is SQVTM and CDR2 ANQGSEA. Trimming took off 3 bases at V and 5 bases at J, with 14 bases between the two ends. The CDR3 has 13 residues.

This clone has a single count. The V and J genes are TRBV19 and TRBJ2-7; D is unresolved. Trimming took 5 bases from V and 1 from J, leaving 12 bases between them. Germline lookup yields CDR1 LNHDA and CDR2 SQIVND (reference sequence). The CDR3 contains 14 residues. CDR3 protein: CASSPLKGSYEQYF. For the CDR3, the DNA is TGTGCCAGTAGTCCCTTGAAGGGTTCCTACGAGCAGTACTTC. Complete variable domain (other parts from reference TRBV19 and TRBJ2-7): DGGITQSPKYLFRKEGQNVTLSCEQNLNHDAMYWYRQDPGQGLRLIYYSQIVNDFQKGDIAEGYSVSREKKESFPLTVTSAQKNPTAFYLCASSPLKGSYEQYFGPGTRLTVT.

This chain joins TRBV19 and TRBJ2-7, with TRBD1 identical over 9 bases. There are 14 residues in the CDR3. In germline, CDR1 is LNHDA, CDR2 SQIVND (reference sequence). J gave up 3 bases and V 5 bases, and 5 bases lay outside the gene matches. CDR3 DNA: TGTGCCAGTAGTTCGCGGGACAGGGACTACGAGCAGTACTTC. It encodes CASSSRDRDYEQYF.

This clone was seen once. The chain uses TRBV19 and TRBJ1-5; D gene unclear. The germline V and J ends were trimmed by 7 bases and 1 base, with 14 bases remaining between them. The V gene's germline CDR1 is LNHDA and CDR2 SQIVND (reference sequence). The CDR3 spans 15 residues. CDR3 in amino acids: CASTPFEASNQPQHF. The CDR3 nucleotides read TGTGCCAGTACGCCCTTCGAGGCAAGCAATCAGCCCCAGCATTTT.

The chain carries TRBV9 and TRBJ2-1; tentatively, D is TRBD2 (5 bases). Germline CDR1 is SGDLS and CDR2 is YYNGEE. V was trimmed by 0 bases and J by 2 bases, leaving 12 bases between them. CDR3 length: 16 residues. The CDR3 sequence: CASSVALQTTYNEQFF. In DNA, the CDR3 is TGTGCCAGCAGCGTAGCTCTACAGACTACCTACAATGAGCAGTTCTTC.

A few counts support this clone. This sequence joins TRBV7-9 and TRBJ2-3; unclear D gene. The CDR3 has 11 residues. From germline, CDR1 is SEHNR and CDR2 FQNEAQ (reference sequence). Between the trimmed V and J ends, which lost 4 bases and 11 bases, there was a span of 10 bases. CDR3 coding DNA: TGTGCCAGCAGCTGCCACTGGTTGCAGTATTTT. Protein sequence: CASSCHWLQYF. The variable domain in full, completed from reference TRBV7-9 and TRBJ2-3, reads DTGVSQNPRHKITKRGQNVTFRCDPISEHNRLYWYRQTLGQGPEFLTYFQNEAQLEKSRLLSDRFSAERPKGSFSTLEIQRTEQGDSAMYLCASSCHWLQYFGPGTRLTVL.

The rearrangement links TRBV2 to TRBJ2-7, with D maybe TRBD1 (6 bases). Germline loops: CDR1 SNHLY, CDR2 FYNNEI. With 7 bases removed from V and 2 bases from J, the gap between germline ends came to 18 bases. The CDR3 is made up of 15 amino acids. The CDR3 reads CASIGARRGPYEQYF. The CDR3 DNA reads as TGTGCCAGCATTGGGGCACGCAGGGGTCCCTACGAGCAGTACTTC.